Listed below are T cell receptor beta chains from one sample, sequenced in a study of T-cell memory formation after mild COVID-19. TCRdb passed the 5' RACE reads through MiXCR, listing each CDR3 protein once. The top ten hold 20% to 25% of the sample, which has about 350,000 distinct CDR3 sequences, roughly 14% seen once. The sample was PBMCs or a T cell subset sorted from them (not recorded which). The receptors derive from a man aged 18 to 29 who had mild COVID-19 (a few samples of this study predate the infection). Cell type and time point are not known. The CDR3 runs from the conserved cysteine through the conserved F or W. Fields, in order: clone size, V gene, D gene, CDR3 length, J gene, CDR3 DNA, CDR3 protein. D genes are given only for firm matches. Expanded clones get a size class; other rows say once, few or many, or leave the size out.

few,TRBV4-1,-,14,TRBJ1-5,TGCGCCAGCAGTGGACAAAAAAACAATCAGCCCCAGCATTTT,CASSGQKNNQPQHF
few,TRBV10-3,TRBD2,15,TRBJ2-1,TGTGCCACCAAAGGACTAGCGCGGGGCGTTCATGAGCAGTTCTTC,CATKGLARGVHEQFF
few,TRBV5-5,-,14,TRBJ2-3,TGTGCCAGCAGCTTGGCCAGATACACAGATACGCAGTATTTT,CASSLARYTDTQYF
many,TRBV7-6,TRBD1,15,TRBJ1-1,TGTGCCAGCAGCTGGAAGACAGGGCCGGGCACTGAAGCTTTCTTT,CASSWKTGPGTEAFF
few,TRBV10-2,-,13,TRBJ2-5,TGCGCCAGCAGTGAGGCGGTTTTGGAGACCCAGTACTTC,CASSEAVLETQYF
many,TRBV7-3,-,13,TRBJ2-1,TGTGCCAGCAGCTTAAATGTGGGAGGTGAGCAGTTCTTC,CASSLNVGGEQFF
many,TRBV7-2,-,14,TRBJ2-5,TGTGCCAGCAGTTATTACGGGTCGCAAGAGACCCAGTACTTC,CASSYYGSQETQYF
many,TRBV5-4,-,16,TRBJ2-7,TGTGCCAGCAGCTTTGGGTTTGACAGCCCATCCTACGAGCAGTACTTC,CASSFGFDSPSYEQYF
-,TRBV12-3/TRBV12-4,-,13,TRBJ1-1,TGTGCCAGCAGTTTGAAGGGGGACACTGAAGCTTTCTTT,CASSLKGDTEAFF
-,TRBV13,-,13,TRBJ2-7,TGTGCCAGCAGCCGTCCAGGCGACTACGAGCAGTACTTC,CASSRPGDYEQYF
few,TRBV11-2,-,14,TRBJ2-5,TGTGCCAGCAGCCTCTACGGGGTTGTGGAGACCCAGTACTTC,CASSLYGVVETQYF
many,TRBV5-1,-,16,TRBJ2-1,TGCGCCAGCACCACGATCTGGGGGGATTCCGGCAATGAGCAGTTCTTC,CASTTIWGDSGNEQFF
few,TRBV7-2,-,15,TRBJ1-1,TGTGCCAGCAGCTGGAACAGGGCCCCAGACACTGAAGCTTTCTTT,CASSWNRAPDTEAFF
-,TRBV21-1,-,16,TRBJ2-7,TGTGCCAGCAGCAAGGGGCATCCCTTCGAGTCCGTCGAGCAGTACTTC,CASSKGHPFESVEQYF
many,TRBV27,-,18,TRBJ1-2,TGTGCCAGCACCAAGGACCCGGACAATCATCCGGTCAGCGGTGGCTACACCTTC,CASTKDPDNHPVSGGYTF
few,TRBV9,-,12,TRBJ1-2,TGTGCCAGCAGCCCCTTTTCCTATGGCTACACCTTC,CASSPFSYGYTF
few,TRBV27,-,14,TRBJ2-1,TGTGCCAGCAGTCCCCAGGGGTACTACAATGAGCAGTTCTTC,CASSPQGYYNEQFF
-,TRBV9,TRBD1,13,TRBJ1-1,TGTGCCAGCAGCTGGACAGGGGGGCATGAAGCTTTCTTT,CASSWTGGHEAFF
-,TRBV5-8,-,12,TRBJ1-2,TGTGCCAGCAGCCAGCGGGGTCCTGGCTACACCTTC,CASSQRGPGYTF
few,TRBV24-1,-,15,TRBJ2-1,TGTGCCACCAGTGGACGGGGGAGCTCCTACAATGAGCAGTTCTTC,CATSGRGSSYNEQFF
-,TRBV20-1,-,13,TRBJ2-3,TGCAGTGCTAGGAGGGGATTCGCAGATACGCAGTATTTT,CSARRGFADTQYF
few,TRBV14,-,17,TRBJ1-2,TGTGCCAGCAGCCAAGATATCGGTTCGGGGCTTAACTATGGCTACACCTTC,CASSQDIGSGLNYGYTF
-,TRBV28,-,13,TRBJ1-2,TGTGCCAGCACCTTGGACACGAACTATGGCTACACCTTC,CASTLDTNYGYTF
few,TRBV20-1,-,14,TRBJ2-3,TGCAGTGCTAGAGGAGGCCCGCCGGGAGATACGCAGTATTTT,CSARGGPPGDTQYF
-,TRBV7-9,-,15,TRBJ2-1,TGTGCCAGCAGCCCTGTGGGGGGGCCGGACAATGAGCAGTTCTTC,CASSPVGGPDNEQFF
-,TRBV12-3/TRBV12-4,TRBD2,16,TRBJ2-5,TGTGCCAGCAGCCGACTAGCGGGGGGGCCGGGAGAGACCCAGTACTTC,CASSRLAGGPGETQYF
few,TRBV29-1,TRBD1,12,TRBJ2-5,TGCAGCGCGGCCAAGGGGGCCGAGACCCAGTACTTC,CSAAKGAETQYF
many,TRBV9,TRBD1,13,TRBJ2-3,TGTGCCAGCAGCGAAACAGGGGTAGATACGCAGTATTTT,CASSETGVDTQYF
-,TRBV3-1,-,14,TRBJ2-7,TGTGCCAGCAGCCAAAACGGGGGGCACGACGAGCAGTACTTC,CASSQNGGHDEQYF
few,TRBV14,-,13,TRBJ2-1,TGTGCCAGCAGCCGCCAGGGTAAAGATGAGCAGTTCTTC,CASSRQGKDEQFF
few,TRBV4-1,TRBD1,14,TRBJ1-5,TGCGCCAGCAGCCGACTCCGGACAGGTCAGCCCCAGCATTTT,CASSRLRTGQPQHF
many,TRBV5-1,TRBD1,14,TRBJ2-1,TGCGCCAGCAGCGAGGACAGGTTAGACAATGAGCAGTTCTTC,CASSEDRLDNEQFF
-,TRBV23-1,-,13,TRBJ1-2,TGCGCCAGCAGTCAGCGGGGCCCCTATGGCTACACCTTC,CASSQRGPYGYTF
-,TRBV7-2,-,16,TRBJ2-5,TGTGCCAGCAGCTCCCCCCCCGGTGGGGCCCAAGAGACCCAGTACTTC,CASSSPPGGAQETQYF
once,TRBV12-3/TRBV12-4,-,14,TRBJ1-1,TGTGCCAGCACCCAGACACGGCCGATCACTGAAGCTTTCTTT,CASTQTRPITEAFF
-,TRBV7-2,TRBD1,14,TRBJ1-5,TGTGCCAGCAGCACCCGACAGGGGAATCAGCCCCAGCATTTT,CASSTRQGNQPQHF
-,TRBV10-3,-,17,TRBJ2-3,TGTGCCATCAATTCACCCGGGACCCCCGGGGACACAGATACGCAGTATTTT,CAINSPGTPGDTDTQYF